This is a list of T cell receptor beta chains from one sample in a study of blood T cell repertoires in COVID-19. Sequenced by immunoSEQ multiplex PCR; TCRdb stores in-frame clones only, minus some. This table has approximately 21,000 clones, 90% appearing once. Sequenced material: peripheral blood. Receptor source: a human donor in a cohort sampled during active COVID-19. The CDR3 runs from the conserved cysteine through the conserved F or W. The order of the fields is clone size, V gene, J gene, D gene, CDR3 protein, CDR3 DNA. D genes are given only for firm matches. The size of a clone is reported for some rows only, either as once, few or many, or as a class for expanded clones.

size: .; V: TRBV7-2; J: TRBJ2-5; D: .; CDR3: CASSQGQETQYF; DNA: TGTGCCAGCAGCCAGGGGCAAGAGACCCAGTACTTC
size: .; V: TRBV12-2; J: TRBJ2-7; D: .; CDR3: CASRSKGTNRRYEQYF; DNA: TGTGCAAGTCGCTCGAAGGGGACAAATCGGCGCTACGAGCAGTACTTC
size: .; V: TRBV2; J: TRBJ2-7; D: TRBD2; CDR3: CASRIGLAVSYEQYF; DNA: TGTGCCAGCAGAATTGGACTAGCGGTCTCCTACGAGCAGTACTTC
size: .; V: TRBV18; J: TRBJ1-1; D: .; CDR3: CASSPPGGGTEAFF; DNA: TGTGCCAGCTCACCACCCGGGGGTGGGACTGAAGCTTTCTTT
size: .; V: TRBV5-1; J: TRBJ2-1; D: .; CDR3: CASSDSSYNEQFF; DNA: TGCGCCAGCAGTGACAGTTCCTACAATGAGCAGTTCTTC
size: .; V: TRBV9; J: TRBJ1-3; D: .; CDR3: CASSVQGPGNTIYF; DNA: TGTGCCAGCAGCGTACAGGGGCCTGGAAACACCATATATTTT
size: .; V: TRBV7-2; J: TRBJ2-1; D: TRBD1; CDR3: CASSRQRQGAINEQFF; DNA: TGTGCCAGCAGTCGACAGAGACAGGGGGCGATCAATGAGCAGTTCTTC
size: .; V: TRBV6-5; J: TRBJ2-5; D: TRBD2; CDR3: CASSYGTGGHETQYF; DNA: TGTGCCAGCAGTTACGGGACGGGGGGGCATGAGACCCAGTACTTC
size: .; V: TRBV6-2/TRBV6-3; J: TRBJ2-2; D: .; CDR3: CASSYSTALGELFF; DNA: TGTGCCAGCAGTTATTCGACAGCTCTCGGGGAGCTGTTTTTT
size: .; V: TRBV6-6; J: TRBJ2-7; D: TRBD1; CDR3: CASSLYRDRASYEQYF; DNA: TGTGCCAGCAGTTTATATCGGGACAGGGCCTCCTACGAGCAGTACTTC
size: .; V: TRBV7-2; J: TRBJ2-5; D: TRBD2; CDR3: CASSSLEGLAVETQYF; DNA: TGTGCCAGCAGCTCATTGGAAGGACTAGCGGTAGAGACCCAGTACTTC
size: once; V: TRBV5-4; J: TRBJ1-1; D: .; CDR3: CASSSAGVNTEAFF; DNA: TGTGCCAGCAGCTCCGCGGGGGTGAACACTGAAGCTTTCTTT
size: .; V: TRBV7-9; J: TRBJ2-7; D: TRBD1; CDR3: CASSLPGQGRHEQYF; DNA: TGTGCCAGCAGCCTACCGGGACAGGGGCGTCACGAGCAGTACTTC
size: .; V: TRBV19; J: TRBJ1-5; D: .; CDR3: CASSIPGGVQPQHF; DNA: TGTGCCAGTAGTATTCCGGGGGGCGTTCAGCCCCAGCATTTT
size: .; V: TRBV6-5; J: TRBJ1-4; D: TRBD1; CDR3: CASVGDREWTEKLFF; DNA: TGTGCCAGCGTGGGGGACAGGGAATGGACTGAAAAACTGTTTTTT
size: .; V: TRBV18; J: TRBJ2-4; D: TRBD1; CDR3: CASSPQGALNIQYF; DNA: TGTGCCAGCTCACCACAGGGGGCGTTAAACATTCAGTACTTC
size: .; V: TRBV5-4; J: TRBJ2-3; D: TRBD2; CDR3: CASSSQRGASDTQYF; DNA: TGTGCCAGCAGCTCCCAGCGGGGAGCGAGCGATACGCAGTATTTT
size: .; V: TRBV12-5; J: TRBJ2-3; D: .; CDR3: CASGFSGHSTDTQYF; DNA: TGTGCTAGTGGTTTTTCGGGACATAGCACAGATACGCAGTATTTT
size: .; V: TRBV6-1; J: TRBJ2-1; D: TRBD2; CDR3: CASSELAGGYNEQFF; DNA: TGTGCCAGCAGTGAACTAGCGGGGGGCTACAATGAGCAGTTCTTC
size: .; V: TRBV27; J: TRBJ1-1; D: TRBD1; CDR3: CASSFFSKGALNTEAFF; DNA: TGTGCCAGCAGTTTCTTTAGTAAGGGGGCGCTGAACACTGAAGCTTTCTTT
size: .; V: TRBV4-1; J: TRBJ2-5; D: TRBD1; CDR3: CASSYGTGGKETQYF; DNA: TGCGCCAGCAGCTACGGGACAGGAGGCAAAGAGACCCAGTACTTC
size: .; V: TRBV15; J: TRBJ1-6; D: TRBD1; CDR3: CATSRKGQGSNSPLHF; DNA: TGTGCCACCAGCAGAAAGGGACAGGGGTCGAATTCACCCCTCCACTTT
size: .; V: TRBV21-1; J: TRBJ1-1; D: .; CDR3: CASSSAGQELSEAFF; DNA: TGTGCCAGCAGCTCCGCAGGACAGGAATTATCTGAAGCTTTCTTT
size: .; V: TRBV19; J: TRBJ2-1; D: .; CDR3: CASSIDQGLGYNEQFF; DNA: TGTGCCAGTAGTATAGACCAGGGGTTAGGATACAATGAGCAGTTCTTC
size: .; V: TRBV11-2; J: TRBJ2-7; D: TRBD2; CDR3: CASSLVITGGYYEQYF; DNA: TGTGCCAGCAGCTTAGTTATAACGGGGGGATACTACGAGCAGTACTTC
size: .; V: TRBV4-2; J: TRBJ1-4; D: .; CDR3: CASSQVGSGNEKLFF; DNA: TGTGCCAGCAGCCAAGTCGGGTCAGGGAATGAAAAACTGTTTTTT
size: .; V: TRBV2; J: TRBJ2-1; D: .; CDR3: CASSGVSEQFF; DNA: TGTGCCAGCAGCGGAGTCAGCGAGCAGTTCTTC
size: .; V: TRBV7-6; J: TRBJ1-4; D: .; CDR3: CASSLGLTGNEKLFF; DNA: TGTGCCAGCAGCTTAGGCCTAACAGGGAATGAAAAACTGTTTTTT
size: .; V: TRBV3-1/TRBV3-2; J: TRBJ2-5; D: .; CDR3: CASRNTGNRETQYF; DNA: TGTGCCAGCAGAAATACCGGGAATCGGGAGACCCAGTACTTC
size: .; V: TRBV27; J: TRBJ2-3; D: .; CDR3: CASSLVQGLLDTQYF; DNA: TGTGCCAGCAGTTTGGTGCAGGGGCTGTTGGATACGCAGTATTTT
size: .; V: TRBV19; J: TRBJ2-7; D: TRBD2; CDR3: CASSFGTSGGLGFYEQYF; DNA: TGTGCCAGTAGTTTCGGGACTAGCGGAGGGCTAGGCTTCTACGAGCAGTACTTC